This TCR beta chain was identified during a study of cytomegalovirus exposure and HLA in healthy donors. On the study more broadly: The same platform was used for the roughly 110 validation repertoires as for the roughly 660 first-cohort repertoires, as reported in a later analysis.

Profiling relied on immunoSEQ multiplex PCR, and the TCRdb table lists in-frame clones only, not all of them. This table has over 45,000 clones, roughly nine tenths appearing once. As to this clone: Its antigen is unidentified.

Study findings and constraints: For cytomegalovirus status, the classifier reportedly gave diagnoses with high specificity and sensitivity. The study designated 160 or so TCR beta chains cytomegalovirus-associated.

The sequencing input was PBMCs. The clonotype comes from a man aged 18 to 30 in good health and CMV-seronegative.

CDR3 in DNA: TGTGCCAGCAGTAGTTCGGGGCAGGGGTGGGGGCCCCAGCATTTT. This translates into CASSSSGQGWGPQHF. V usage is TRBV28 and J usage is TRBJ1-5; TRBD1 is a possible D gene (6 bases). CDR1 and CDR2 (germline): MDHEN, SYDVKM. V gave up 5 bases and J gave up 9 bases, with 20 bases separating them. The CDR3 has 15 residues.